The 15 T cell receptor beta chains given below trace back to one sample, sequenced in a study of blood T cell repertoires in COVID-19. Some clones are missing from TCRdb's copy, which holds only in-frame ones; the method was immunoSEQ multiplex PCR. The sample shows some 270,000 clones, about 87% of them seen only once. Specimen: PBMCs or T cells enriched from blood (not recorded which). The receptor set was obtained from a woman aged 30 to 39 with acute COVID-19.

This sequence joins TRBV21-1 and TRBJ2-1; the D call of TRBD1 is as the table states it, not checked on the DNA. TRBV21-1 is an annotated pseudogene. This CDR3 spans 13 amino acids. In DNA form, the CDR3 reads TGTGCCAGCCCTCCAGGGGGCAGCTTTGAGAAGTTCTTC. Its translation is CASPPGGSFEKFF.

The chain employs TRBV2 and TRBJ2-7; 7 nucleotides match TRBD1. CDR1 and CDR2 from the germline V gene are SNHLY and FYNNEI. The length of the CDR3 is 13 residues. With 4 bases clipped from V and 4 bases from J, the junction kept 4 bases outside the gene matches. CDR3 nucleotide sequence: TGTGCCAGCAGTGTTGGGACAGATTACGAGCAGTACTTC. The encoded protein is CASSVGTDYEQYF.

The chain is built from TRBV7-9 and TRBJ2-7, with 8 positions matching TRBD1. Trimming cost V 5 bases and J 5 bases; bases outside gene matches: 8. Germline values: CDR1 SEHNR, CDR2 FQNEAQ (reference sequence). The CDR3 sequence is 14 residues long. CDR3 sequence (DNA): TGTGCCAGCAGCACCAAAGACAGGGGTCACGAGCAGTACTTC. This encodes CASSTKDRGHEQYF. Full variable domain (rest looked up from reference TRBV7-9 and TRBJ2-7): DTGVSQNPRHKITKRGQNVTFRCDPISEHNRLYWYRQTLGQGPEFLTYFQNEAQLEKSRLLSDRFSAERPKGSFSTLEIQRTEQGDSAMYLCASSTKDRGHEQYFGPGTRLTVT.

This sequence joins TRBV29-1 and TRBJ2-1, with 9 bases matching TRBD2. The germline V gene encodes CDR1 SQVTM and CDR2 ANQGSEA. The CDR3 extends over 16 amino acids. The trim removed 6 bases at V and 3 bases at J, leaving 12 bases unmatched. CDR3 coding DNA: TGCAGCGTCGAGTCATTAGCGGGAGTCGGCTACAATGAGCAGTTCTTC. Protein: CSVESLAGVGYNEQFF.

The chain is built from TRBV28 and TRBJ2-7; 9 bases fit TRBD2. The V and J ends lost 3 bases and 2 bases, in that order; junction bases with no gene match: 5. CDR3 size: 15 residues. CDR1 is MDHEN, CDR2 SYDVKM, per germline. The CDR3 DNA follows: TGTGCCAGCAGTTTGCCTAGCGGGAACACCTACGAGCAGTACTTC. Translated: CASSLPSGNTYEQYF.

This clone came up once. The chain carries TRBV7-9 and TRBJ2-2; TRBD2 matches 10 bases. CDR3 size: 16 residues. CDR1 is SEHNR and CDR2 is FQNEAQ in the germline V gene (reference sequence). The J segment lost 4 bases and the V segment lost 5 bases, leaving 7 bases of the junction unmatched. CDR3 sequence: CASSPQGLARTGELFF. The CDR3 DNA follows: TGTGCCAGCAGCCCACAGGGACTAGCGCGCACCGGGGAGCTGTTTTTT.

This sequence joins TRBV11-2 and TRBJ2-1; TRBD2 is a possible D gene (6 bases). Germline V gene lookup returns CDR1 SGHAT and CDR2 FQNNGV. This CDR3 comprises 16 residues. Trimming took 1 base from V and 0 from J, leaving 10 bases between them. CDR3 sequence (DNA): TGTGCCAGCAGCTTAGTTCCGGGACTCTCCTACAATGAGCAGTTCTTC. This translates into CASSLVPGLSYNEQFF.

This chain links TRBV15 with TRBJ2-7; 8 nucleotides align to TRBD1. The CDR3 runs to 16 residues. J was trimmed by 7 bases and V by 1 base; bases with no gene match: 12. Germline lookup yields CDR1 LNHNV and CDR2 YYDKDF (reference sequence). CDR3 sequence (DNA): TGTGCCACCAGCAGAGGTTGGACAGGGCAGACTTGGGAGCAGTACTTC. Translated, it gives CATSRGWTGQTWEQYF.

The CDR3 region has the DNA TGTGCCTGGAGTAAACAGGCTTCACCCCTCCACTTT. It encodes CAWSKQASPLHF. V and J are TRBV30 and TRBJ1-6; tentatively, D is TRBD1 (5 bases). The germline CDR1 and CDR2 sequences are GTSNPN and SVGIG (reference sequence). The CDR3 contains 12 residues. V was pared by 2 bases and J by 9 bases, with 8 bases between.

The rearrangement joins TRBV9 to TRBJ1-5; 7 bases agree with TRBD1. CDR3 length: 14 residues. The J segment lost 3 bases and the V segment lost 3 bases, leaving 3 bases of the junction unmatched. Germline CDR1 is SGDLS and CDR2 is YYNGEE. This CDR3 is CASSAGQDNQPQHF. The CDR3 region has the DNA TGTGCCAGCAGCGCCGGACAGGACAATCAGCCCCAGCATTTT. Complete variable domain (other parts from reference TRBV9 and TRBJ1-5): DSGVTQTPKHLITATGQRVTLRCSPRSGDLSVYWYQQSLDQGLQFLIQYYNGEERAKGNILERFSAQQFPDLHSELNLSSLELGDSALYFCASSAGQDNQPQHFGDGTRLSIL.

The gene calls are TRBV30 and TRBJ1-2; TRBD1 agrees at 8 bases. In germline, CDR1 is GTSNPN, CDR2 SVGIG (reference sequence). Trimming at V came to 1 base and at J to 5 bases, leaving 6 bases not matched to a gene. The CDR3 runs to 14 residues. This CDR3 reads CAWSGTGMGYGYTF. In nucleotides, the CDR3 is TGTGCCTGGAGTGGGACAGGGATGGGATATGGCTACACCTTC. Looking up the rest from reference TRBV30 and TRBJ1-2 gives the full variable domain: SQTIHQWPATLVQPVGSPLSLECTVEGTSNPNLYWYRQAAGRGLQLLFYSVGIGQISSEVPQNLSASRPQDRQFILSSKKLLLSDSGFYLCAWSGTGMGYGYTFGSGTRLTVV.

The rearrangement uses TRBV3-1 (or the pseudogene TRBV3-2) and TRBJ2-5, with TRBD1 matching over 8 bases. CDR1 and CDR2 (germline): LGHDT, YNNKEL (reference sequence). The CDR3 covers 16 residues. V gave up 6 bases and J gave up 4 bases; unmatched junction bases: 13. The CDR3 spells CASRLGGSGGRETQYF. The CDR3, as DNA: TGTGCCAGCAGACTAGGAGGATCAGGGGGCAGAGAGACCCAGTACTTC.

The chain couples TRBV2 to TRBJ1-6, with 8 positions matching TRBD1. V gave up 6 bases and J gave up 10 bases; unmatched junction bases: 8. There are 14 residues in the CDR3. The germline V gene encodes CDR1 SNHLY and CDR2 FYNNEI. The DNA of the CDR3 is TGTGCCAGCAGCCCGGGACAGGAGTCCTCACCCCTCCACTTT. Translation gives CASSPGQESSPLHF.

The chain employs TRBV14 and TRBJ2-2; D is perhaps TRBD2 (5 bases). CDR3 length: 16 amino acids. Per the germline V gene, CDR1 is SGHDN and CDR2 is FVKESK. V was cut by 0 bases and J by 4 bases, with 12 bases left in between. CDR3 DNA sequence: TGTGCCAGCAGCCAAGATTTTCTAGCCGTCACCGGGGAGCTGTTTTTT. Its protein product is CASSQDFLAVTGELFF.

The chain couples TRBV27 to TRBJ2-1; 12 positions agree with TRBD2. Looked up from germline, CDR1 is MNHEY and CDR2 is SMNVEV (reference sequence). Trimming removed 5 bases from V and 10 bases from J; junction bases left unmatched: 9. This CDR3 comprises 15 residues. In DNA, the CDR3 is TGTGCCAGCAGTCCTCTAGCGGGAGGGCCGGGGGAGCAGTTCTTC. This sequence encodes CASSPLAGGPGEQFF.